This is a list of T cell receptor beta chains from one sample in a study of T cells of healthy individuals. A single record per CDR3 protein comes from TCRdb applying MiXCR to the 5' RACE reads. The table records some 85,000 distinct CDR3 sequences, more than 4.5% of them present only once. The receptors come from a female donor in good health. CDR3s include the opening cysteine and the closing phenylalanine or tryptophan. A D gene is named only where the DNA matches it firmly. Rows give clone size only sometimes, using once, few, many, or a class for an expanded clone.

>-|few|TRBJ2-2|TRBV5-1
CASSLRGPPELFF
TGCGCCAGCAGCTTGCGAGGGCCACCGGAGCTGTTTTTT
>-|few|TRBJ1-2|TRBV12-3/TRBV12-4
CATQGHSRGYTF
TGTGCCACTCAGGGCCACTCGAGGGGCTACACCTTC
>TRBD2|many|TRBJ2-1|TRBV11-2
CASSLVRAGGGSYNEQFF
TGTGCCAGCAGCTTAGTACGAGCGGGAGGGGGGTCCTACAATGAGCAGTTCTTC
>-|many|TRBJ2-3|TRBV4-1
CASSQVFGGEDADTQYF
TGCGCCAGCAGCCAAGTCTTCGGAGGGGAGGATGCAGATACGCAGTATTTT
>TRBD2|many|TRBJ2-3|TRBV24-1
CATAGGGGTDTQYF
TGTGCCACCGCGGGAGGCGGTGGCACAGATACGCAGTATTTT
>-|many|TRBJ2-7|TRBV12-3/TRBV12-4
CASSLGASETYEQYF
TGTGCCAGCAGTTTAGGGGCAAGTGAGACCTACGAGCAGTACTTC
>-|many|TRBJ1-1|TRBV4-1
CASSQLGGRKTEAFF
TGCGCCAGCAGCCAATTAGGGGGGCGCAAGACTGAAGCTTTCTTT
>TRBD2|many|TRBJ2-1|TRBV27
CASSGLAGGPSSYNEQFF
TGTGCCAGCAGTGGACTAGCGGGAGGTCCGAGCTCCTACAATGAGCAGTTCTTC
>-|-|TRBJ1-1|TRBV13
CASSLTRGSGTEAFF
TGTGCCAGCTCCCTAACGAGGGGGTCGGGCACTGAAGCTTTCTTT
>-|many|TRBJ2-3|TRBV27
CASSIQASTDTQYF
TGTGCCAGCAGTATTCAGGCGAGCACAGATACGCAGTATTTT
>TRBD2|few|TRBJ2-3|TRBV20-1
CSARNPTSRADTQYF
TGCAGCGCTAGAAACCCGACTAGCCGGGCAGATACGCAGTATTTT
>-|few|TRBJ1-3|TRBV6-6
CASSYNTLSSGNTIYF
TGTGCCAGCAGTTACAACACTCTGAGCTCTGGAAACACCATATATTTT
>-|few|TRBJ1-5|TRBV5-6
CASSLAGKPQHF
TGTGCCAGCAGCTTGGCCGGAAAGCCCCAGCATTTT
>TRBD2|many|TRBJ2-3|TRBV2
CASKAGVTDTQYF
TGTGCCAGCAAGGCGGGAGTGACAGATACGCAGTATTTT
>-|few|TRBJ1-3|TRBV4-3
CASSQAGDFGNTIYF
TGCGCCAGCAGCCAAGCAGGGGATTTTGGAAACACCATATATTTT
>-|many|TRBJ2-1|TRBV11-2
CASSFNRETYNEQFF
TGTGCCAGCAGCTTCAATCGGGAAACCTACAATGAGCAGTTCTTC
>-|few|TRBJ1-4|TRBV6-1
CASRGGGELFF
TGTGCCAGCAGGGGGGGGGGAGAACTGTTTTTT
>TRBD2|many|TRBJ2-5|TRBV7-2
CASGSGLAGVGETQYF
TGTGCCAGCGGATCGGGACTAGCGGGAGTAGGCGAGACCCAGTACTTC
>TRBD1|many|TRBJ2-1|TRBV20-1
CSARGTPDRVREQFF
TGCAGTGCTAGAGGCACCCCGGACAGGGTAAGGGAGCAGTTCTTC
>TRBD2|many|TRBJ2-1|TRBV5-6
CASSLAPGLAGEDEQFF
TGTGCCAGCAGCTTGGCACCGGGACTAGCGGGAGAAGATGAGCAGTTCTTC
>TRBD2|many|TRBJ2-7|TRBV10-3
CAISVGGSTYEQYF
TGTGCCATCAGTGTGGGCGGGAGTACCTACGAGCAGTACTTC
>-|few|TRBJ1-2|TRBV12-3/TRBV12-4
CASSSILYGYTF
TGTGCCAGCAGTTCGATCCTCTATGGCTACACCTTC
>TRBD2|few|TRBJ2-7|TRBV14
CASSQGPSGDYEQYF
TGTGCCAGCAGCCAAGGGCCTAGCGGGGACTACGAGCAGTACTTC
>TRBD2|-|TRBJ2-1|TRBV27
CASSSPGGDSYNEQFF
TGTGCCAGCAGTAGTCCCGGGGGGGACTCCTACAATGAGCAGTTCTTC
>-|-|TRBJ1-2|TRBV3-1
CASSDKATGTYGYTF
TGTGCCAGCAGCGACAAGGCTACAGGGACATATGGCTACACCTTC
>-|many|TRBJ2-1|TRBV20-1
CSARGQALRRNEQFF
TGCAGTGCTAGAGGGCAAGCCCTCCGTAGGAATGAGCAGTTCTTC
>-|-|TRBJ2-2|TRBV19
CASSIGPSTGELFF
TGTGCCAGTAGTATCGGTCCTTCCACCGGGGAGCTGTTTTTT
>-|many|TRBJ2-2|TRBV5-1
CASSLPGSGGELFF
TGCGCCAGCAGCTTGCCCGGGAGCGGCGGGGAGCTGTTTTTT
>TRBD1|many|TRBJ1-5|TRBV19
CASRGTGADRPQHF
TGTGCCAGTAGGGGGACAGGGGCGGATCGGCCCCAGCATTTT
>-|-|TRBJ1-1|TRBV18
CASSPGQTAEAFF
TGTGCCAGCTCCCCCGGACAGACGGCTGAAGCTTTCTTT
>TRBD2|-|TRBJ2-2|TRBV5-6
CASSRGLAGAGELFF
TGTGCCAGCAGCCGTGGACTAGCGGGAGCCGGGGAGCTGTTTTTT
>-|many|TRBJ2-1|TRBV28
CASRRLLQSQGNEQFF
TGTGCCAGCAGGAGACTGCTACAATCCCAGGGAAATGAGCAGTTCTTC
>TRBD2|few|TRBJ2-1|TRBV20-1
CSARAGGGSYNEQFF
TGCAGTGCTAGAGCGGGAGGGGGGTCCTACAATGAGCAGTTCTTC
>-|-|TRBJ1-4|TRBV5-4
CASSLVQNEKLFF
TGTGCCAGCAGCTTGGTCCAGAATGAAAAACTGTTTTTT
>-|-|TRBJ2-5|TRBV7-2
CASSFSGGQETQYF
TGTGCCAGCAGCTTCAGCGGTGGCCAAGAGACCCAGTACTTC
>-|-|TRBJ1-2|TRBV5-1
CASSRGSDASYTF
TGCGCCAGCAGCCGGGGGAGTGATGCCAGCTACACCTTC
>TRBD2|few|TRBJ2-1|TRBV28
CASSLRTSGRAVQFF
TGTGCCAGCAGTTTAAGGACTAGCGGGAGGGCAGTGCAGTTCTTC
>-|-|TRBJ1-6|TRBV6-5
CASSYSSAGRGTNNSPLHF
TGTGCCAGCAGTTACTCATCCGCGGGTCGGGGCACCAATAATTCACCCCTCCACTTT
>-|-|TRBJ2-7|TRBV7-2
CASSLGQRGEQYF
TGTGCCAGCAGCTTAGGACAGCGAGGCGAGCAGTACTTC
>TRBD2|many|TRBJ2-1|TRBV6-5
CASSTSGSRNEQFF
TGTGCCAGCAGTACTAGCGGGAGCCGAAATGAGCAGTTCTTC
>-|many|TRBJ2-3|TRBV20-1
CSARMSSFYSEVTDTQYF
TGCAGTGCTAGAATGTCAAGTTTCTATTCTGAGGTGACAGATACGCAGTATTTT
>-|many|TRBJ1-1|TRBV7-9
CASSPEVGGSEAFF
TGTGCCAGCAGCCCCGAGGTTGGAGGATCTGAAGCTTTCTTT
>TRBD1|few|TRBJ2-3|TRBV5-4
CASSRRTGRIDTQYF
TGTGCCAGCAGCCGACGGACAGGCCGTATAGATACGCAGTATTTT
>TRBD2|many|TRBJ2-1|TRBV3-1
CASSQRTSSQFF
TGTGCCAGCAGCCAACGGACTAGTTCCCAGTTCTTC
>TRBD1|many|TRBJ2-5|TRBV7-6
CASSSRRTGQETQYF
TGTGCCAGCAGCTCACGACGGACAGGACAAGAGACCCAGTACTTC
>-|-|TRBJ2-2|TRBV18
CASSPGPPSSGELFF
TGTGCCAGCTCACCAGGACCTCCGAGCTCCGGGGAGCTGTTTTTT
>TRBD2|many|TRBJ2-2|TRBV30
CAWGLAGVYTGELFF
TGTGCCTGGGGACTAGCGGGAGTTTATACCGGGGAGCTGTTTTTT
>-|many|TRBJ2-4|TRBV6-2/TRBV6-3
CASSSRQTQYF
TGTGCCAGCAGTAGCAGACAGACTCAGTACTTC
>TRBD2|many|TRBJ2-5|TRBV9
CASSAGLAGVETQYF
TGTGCCAGCAGCGCCGGACTAGCGGGAGTGGAGACCCAGTACTTC